The entry below describes one T cell receptor (beta chain). Sorted-subset replicate PCRs used around 200 ng of genomic DNA. This amount corresponded to 30,000 to 35,000 T cell genomes. This table comes from immunoSEQ multiplex PCR, and its TCRdb copy is limited to in-frame clones, with some not included. The sample has over 300,000 clones, around nine tenths seen once. This record belongs to a study of shared clonotypes between healthy human individuals. Germline CDR1 SQVTM, CDR2 ANQGSEA. V was clipped by 2 bases and J by 2 bases; unmatched bases: 14. This CDR3 has 17 amino acids. The receptor was isolated from a man aged 18 to 29 in good health. Sequencing input: memory CD8+ T cells sorted from blood. Subset reported: CD45RO+ cells pooled with CCR7-negative TemRA cells. This chain links TRBV29-1 with TRBJ2-7, with TRBD1 matching 8 bases. In nucleotides, the CDR3 is TGCAGCGTTGAAACGCCAGGGGGCAACTCGGCAACCTACGAGCAGTACTTC. Amino acids: CSVETPGGNSATYEQYF.